This T cell receptor beta chain was sequenced in a study of patients and donors after allogeneic stem cell transplantation. TCRdb used MiXCR to reprocess the RT-PCR reads, holding one entry per CDR3 protein. Of 800,000 to 1,000,000 distinct CDR3 sequences in the sample, over 15% were seen once. The germline CDR1 and CDR2 sequences are LGHNA and YSLEER. V was cut by 0 bases and J by 0 bases, with 20 bases left in between. The CDR3 runs 20 residues. This sequence joins TRBV4-3 and TRBJ1-4; no firm D call. This clonotype was sampled from a human donor who was either an allogeneic HSCT recipient or a stem cell or donor lymphocyte infusion donor (not recorded which). It is not recorded whose cells these are; they may come from a transplant donor. The sequenced sample consisted of blood, either unsorted or a sorted T cell fraction (not recorded which). The CDR3 reads CASSQDFVSRTGATNEKLFF. The CDR3 coding sequence is TGCGCCAGCAGCCAAGACTTCGTGTCCCGGACGGGTGCAACTAATGAAAAACTGTTTTTT.